This T cell receptor beta chain comes out of a study of beta chain features in type 1 diabetes. Broader study findings: All four CD4+ subsets of Type 1 diabetes patients contained TCRB CDR3s that were moderately but significantly shorter.

This clone was found a few times. The antigen is not known. The authors reverse transcribed all of the isolated RNA, so sequencing captured expressed TCRB transcripts. Average reads for naive, central memory and regulatory T cell samples were about 3.57 million. Generated by immunoSEQ multiplex PCR, the TCRdb table keeps only in-frame clones and is missing some. The profile shows approximately 150,000 clones, 9% to 10% of them singletons. The TCR was taken from a woman younger than 30 in good health. The sequenced sample consisted of central memory CD4+ T cells from blood.

Written as DNA, the CDR3 is TGTGCCACCAGCAGAGATTTGGGGGCAGAGTATCAGCCCCAGCATTTT. This sequence encodes CATSRDLGAEYQPQHF. V gene TRBV15 combines with J gene TRBJ1-5; a possible D gene is TRBD1 (6 bases). The V end was cut by 0 bases, the J end by 5 bases, with 14 bases between. The CDR3 is made up of 16 amino acids. In germline, CDR1 is LNHNV, CDR2 YYDKDF (reference sequence). Variable domain in full (rest from reference TRBV15 and TRBJ1-5): DAMVIQNPRYQVTQFGKPVTLSCSQTLNHNVMYWYQQKSSQAPKLLFHYYDKDFNNEADTPDNFQSRRPNTSFCFLDIRSPGLGDTAMYLCATSRDLGAEYQPQHFGDGTRLSIL.